The rows below give T cell receptor beta chains drawn from one sample of a study of T cells in Graves' hyperthyroidism and ophthalmopathy. One entry per CDR3 protein, called by TCRdb with MiXCR from the multiplex PCR reads. The data show 75,000 to 100,000 distinct CDR3 sequences, around 40% seen once. Sequencing was performed on peripheral blood or thyroid tissue (not recorded which). Receptors were obtained from a woman aged 30 to 39 with Graves' hyperthyroidism. Each CDR3 is given with its conserved first and last residue. D genes are given only for firm matches. Clone size is given for some rows only: seen once, a few or many times, or a class if the clone is expanded.

TRBJ2-5 | NA | TRBD2 | TRBV20-1 | CSARPSGQETQYF | TGCAGTGCTAGACCTAGCGGCCAAGAGACCCAGTACTTC
TRBJ1-4 | many | TRBD1 | TRBV12-3/TRBV12-4 | CASSLGGGTANEKLFF | TGTGCCAGCAGTTTGGGGGGGGGGACAGCGAATGAAAAACTGTTTTTT
TRBJ1-1 | NA | NA | TRBV7-2 | CTSSAGVGVAEAFF | TGTACCAGCAGCGCCGGGGTTGGAGTTGCTGAAGCTTTCTTT
TRBJ2-7 | NA | TRBD1 | TRBV9 | CASSVGQGSPRSSYEQYF | TGTGCCAGCAGCGTGGGACAGGGGTCGCCGAGAAGCTCCTACGAGCAGTACTTC
TRBJ2-3 | many | NA | TRBV7-9 | CASRPLTDTQYF | TGTGCCAGCAGACCCCTCACAGATACGCAGTATTTT
TRBJ1-4 | many | TRBD1 | TRBV3-1 | CASSQDRDRGGPSNEKLFF | TGTGCCAGCAGCCAAGATCGGGACAGGGGTGGACCGAGTAATGAAAAACTGTTTTTT
TRBJ1-2 | many | NA | TRBV27 | CASSLGQGYGYTF | TGTGCCAGCAGCTTAGGGCAGGGGTATGGCTACACCTTC
TRBJ2-7 | many | NA | TRBV7-9 | CASSTVYEQYF | TGTGCCAGCAGCACCGTCTACGAGCAGTACTTC
TRBJ2-3 | many | NA | TRBV7-8 | CASSLVWVDTQYF | TGTGCCAGCAGCTTAGTTTGGGTGGATACGCAGTATTTT
TRBJ2-7 | many | NA | TRBV14 | CASSQEASFYEQYF | TGTGCCAGCAGCCAAGAGGCGTCGTTCTACGAGCAGTACTTC
TRBJ2-1 | NA | NA | TRBV13 | CASSSGTQNEQFF | TGTGCCAGCAGCTCCGGGACTCAGAATGAGCAGTTCTTC
TRBJ2-7 | NA | TRBD2 | TRBV10-3 | CAISGSLAVPLEQYF | TGTGCCATCAGTGGTTCCCTAGCGGTACCTCTCGAGCAGTACTTC
TRBJ2-3 | NA | TRBD2 | TRBV14 | CASSQEDFGGLADSTDTQYF | TGTGCCAGCAGCCAAGAAGATTTCGGAGGACTAGCGGATTCCACAGATACGCAGTATTTT
TRBJ2-3 | many | NA | TRBV4-2 | CASSQAFGRDTQYF | TGTGCCAGCAGCCAAGCTTTCGGAAGGGATACGCAGTATTTT
TRBJ1-5 | many | NA | TRBV24-1 | CATSAWDQPQHF | TGTGCCACCAGTGCTTGGGATCAGCCCCAGCATTTT
TRBJ1-2 | many | TRBD1 | TRBV2 | CASRAQGASNYGYTF | TGTGCCAGCAGGGCTCAGGGGGCCTCTAACTATGGCTACACCTTC
TRBJ2-2 | many | NA | TRBV6-5 | CASSYSLVTISNTGELFF | TGTGCCAGCAGTTACTCGTTGGTGACTATCTCGAACACCGGGGAGCTGTTTTTT
TRBJ2-3 | many | NA | TRBV7-2 | CASRTGHGTDTQYF | TGTGCCAGCAGAACCGGGCATGGTACAGATACGCAGTATTTT
TRBJ2-7 | many | TRBD2 | TRBV2 | CASSPPGLTFSYEQYF | TGTGCCAGCTCACCCCCGGGACTAACATTCTCCTACGAGCAGTACTTC
TRBJ2-7 | NA | TRBD2 | TRBV20-1 | CSASGTSAGYEQYF | TGCAGTGCTTCCGGGACTAGCGCCGGTTACGAGCAGTACTTC
TRBJ1-1 | once | NA | TRBV7-2 | CASSGVGVWGAFF | TGTGCCAGCAGCGGGGTAGGGGTGTGGGGAGCTTTCTTT
TRBJ1-1 | NA | NA | TRBV20-1 | CSAIGLAGPEAFF | TGCAGTGCTATCGGACTAGCGGGACCTGAAGCTTTCTTT
TRBJ1-4 | many | TRBD1 | TRBV5-6 | CASSSTGATKKLFF | TGTGCCAGCAGTTCGACAGGGGCAACTAAGAAACTGTTTTTT
TRBJ1-2 | many | NA | TRBV20-1 | CSARRTVSNYGYTF | TGCAGTGCCAGGAGGACGGTTAGTAACTATGGCTACACCTTC